Below are 14 T cell receptor beta chains sequenced from a single sample in a study of blood T cell repertoires in COVID-19 (dated by TCRdb to 2018 to 2021). Library prep was done by the immunoSEQ multiplex PCR assay. Drawn from immuneACCESS, this table holds only the in-frame rearrangements with V and J called that TCRdb kept. Clones are partly lost; checked studies trace under half to an unresolved V gene and leave the rest unexplained. Recorded for this sample are fewer than 110,000 clones; about 87% of them occurred a single time. The ten largest account for roughly 10% of the sample. Specimen: peripheral blood. All receptors derive from a woman younger than 45 with acute or convalescent COVID-19.

The chain joins TRBV5-8 to TRBJ1-2; D call uncertain. Per germline, CDR1 SGHTS and CDR2 YDEGEE. There are 13 residues in the CDR3. V was clipped by 4 bases and J by 3 bases, with 10 bases between them. CDR3 amino acids: CASSPEGYYGYTF. In DNA, the CDR3 is TGTGCCAGCAGCCCGGAGGGATACTATGGCTACACCTTC.

This chain joins TRBV5-1 and TRBJ2-4, with unresolved D. V lost 0 bases, J lost 4 bases, and 5 bases lay in between. The CDR3 is made up of 13 amino acids. Germline assignment: CDR1 SGHRS and CDR2 YFSETQ. The CDR3 nucleotides read TGCGCCAGCAGCTTGGCCACAAAAAACATTCAGTACTTC. It codes for CASSLATKNIQYF. The complete variable domain, with remaining parts taken from reference TRBV5-1 and TRBJ2-4, reads KAGVTQTPRYLIKTRGQQVTLSCSPISGHRSVSWYQQTPGQGLQFLFEYFSETQRNKGNFPGRFSGRQFSNSRSEMNVSTLELGDSALYLCASSLATKNIQYFGAGTRLSVL.

The chain joins TRBV30 to TRBJ2-7, with 9 bases aligning to TRBD1. The V gene end was trimmed by 4 bases and the J gene end by 4 bases; junction bases not matched to a gene: 8. The CDR3 length is 14 residues. From germline, CDR1 is GTSNPN and CDR2 SVGIG (reference sequence). The chain's CDR3 is CAWTDPDRGYEQYF. DNA for the CDR3: TGTGCCTGGACCGATCCGGACAGGGGTTACGAGCAGTACTTC.

This chain joins TRBV12-3 or TRBV12-4 and TRBJ2-7, with D tentatively TRBD1 (6 bases). This CDR3 has 13 residues. Trimming left V 4 bases short and J 2 bases short, with 9 bases between. Written as DNA, the CDR3 is TGTGCCAGCAGTTGGACAGCGCCCTACGAGCAGTACTTC. Its protein is CASSWTAPYEQYF.

The genes are TRBV19 and TRBJ1-1, with D perhaps TRBD1 (5 bases). V shed 3 bases and J shed 0 bases, with 11 bases lying between them. The germline V gene has CDR1 LNHDA and CDR2 SQIVND (reference sequence). This CDR3 has 15 amino acids. This CDR3 is CASSIYGTMNTEAFF. In nucleotides, the CDR3 is TGTGCCAGTAGTATCTACGGGACTATGAACACTGAAGCTTTCTTT.

This chain connects TRBV27 to TRBJ1-4; D might be TRBD1 (5 bases). Looked up from germline, CDR1 is MNHEY and CDR2 is SMNVEV (reference sequence). CDR3 length: 14 amino acids. With 6 bases removed from V and 5 bases from J, the gap between germline ends came to 13 bases. The CDR3 coding sequence is TGTGCCAGCAGGAAGACAGAACGGAATGAAAAACTGTTTTTT. Protein: CASRKTERNEKLFF.

The chain is built from TRBV5-1 and TRBJ1-5, with D perhaps matching TRBD1 (6 bases). Germline V lookup: CDR1 SGHRS, CDR2 YFSETQ. The CDR3 runs to 15 residues. V lost 4 bases and J 2 bases, leaving 13 bases between the germline ends. The CDR3 loop reads CASSVTGNGNQPQHF. CDR3 bases: TGCGCCAGCAGCGTCACAGGGAACGGCAATCAGCCCCAGCATTTT.

The J gene is TRBJ1-3, the V gene TRBV9; the D gene is possibly TRBD1 (6 bases). The CDR3 runs 18 residues. The V end was cut by 1 base, the J end by 0 bases, with 17 bases between. Germline V gene data show CDR1 as SGDLS and CDR2 as YYNGEE. CDR3 loop: CASSVTPPTGSSGNTIYF. Written as DNA, the CDR3 is TGTGCCAGCAGCGTAACTCCCCCAACAGGGAGCTCTGGAAACACCATATATTTT.

This chain joins TRBV29-1 and TRBJ1-1; D not certain. Germline CDR1 is SQVTM and CDR2 is ANQGSEA. The CDR3 covers 12 residues. The V gene lost 3 bases and the J gene lost 5 bases, with 10 bases spanning the gap. For the CDR3, the DNA is TGCAGCGTTGACGGGGTGGGAACTGAAGCTTTCTTT. Amino acids: CSVDGVGTEAFF. The variable domain in full, completed from reference TRBV29-1 and TRBJ1-1, reads SAVISQKPSRDICQRGTSLTIQCQVDSQVTMMFWYRQQPGQSLTLIATANQGSEATYESGFVIDKFPISRPNLTFSTLTVSNMSPEDSSIYLCSVDGVGTEAFFGQGTRLTVV.

The chain employs TRBV2 and TRBJ2-7, with a weak D call TRBD1 (6 bases). V was shortened by 7 bases and J by 0 bases, with 16 bases between the two germline ends. The germline CDR1 and CDR2 sequences are SNHLY and FYNNEI. CDR3 length equals 15 residues. Here the CDR3 reads CASTSRDKSSYEQYF. The CDR3 DNA follows: TGTGCCAGCACCAGCCGGGACAAGAGCTCCTACGAGCAGTACTTC.

The rearrangement joins TRBV19 to TRBJ2-3; no clear D. Germline V CDR1 and CDR2: LNHDA, SQIVND (reference sequence). CDR3 length: 13 amino acids. The V and J ends lost 6 bases and 1 base respectively, with 8 bases between them. The CDR3, as DNA: TGTGCCAGTAGAATTGAGGGCACAGATACGCAGTATTTT. It codes for CASRIEGTDTQYF.

The chain has TRBV5-1 and TRBJ1-4; TRBD1 matches at 11 bases. This CDR3 region has 17 residues. With V trimmed by 0 bases and J by 5 bases, 6 bases remained unmatched. Germline assignment: CDR1 SGHRS and CDR2 YFSETQ. CDR3: CASSLAPGTGGNEKLFF. For the CDR3, the DNA is TGCGCCAGCAGCTTGGCCCCCGGGACAGGGGGAAATGAAAAACTGTTTTTT.

The V call is TRBV5-6, the J call TRBJ2-7; D is perhaps TRBD1 (5 bases). This CDR3 comprises 14 residues. Per the germline V gene, CDR1 is SGHDT and CDR2 is YYEEEE. Trimming left V 3 bases short and J 0 bases short, with 10 bases between. DNA for the CDR3: TGTGCCAGCAGCTCCCAGGGATTCTCCTACGAGCAGTACTTC. Translating gives CASSSQGFSYEQYF.

This chain uses TRBV13 with TRBJ2-7; no clear D gene. CDR1 is PRHDT and CDR2 is FYEKMQ in the germline V gene (reference sequence). V was trimmed by 1 base and J by 7 bases, leaving 11 bases between them. The CDR3 consists of 13 residues. DNA for the CDR3: TGTGCCAGCAGCTTAGCCAGTTACGGGGAGCAGTACTTC. Encoded protein: CASSLASYGEQYF.